Listed here are 32 T cell receptor beta chains from one sample, sequenced in a study of T cell repertoires in cytomegalovirus infection. Each CDR3 protein is one row after TCRdb ran MiXCR on the reads. The sample carries roughly 720,000 distinct CDR3 sequences, 35% to 45% recorded once. Sequenced input: PBMCs. These receptors were taken from a human donor in good health (CMV status not recorded). Some clones in this sample may be carry-over from other donors' samples.

J is TRBJ1-1 and V is TRBV10-3; tentatively, D is TRBD1 (5 bases). This CDR3 comprises 14 residues. Germline CDR1 is ENHRY and CDR2 is SYGVKD. Trimming took off 0 bases at V and 1 base at J, with 6 bases between the two ends. CDR3 nucleotides: TGTGCCATCAGTGAGTCGGGGCAGAACACTGAAGCTTTCTTT. Translated, it gives CAISESGQNTEAFF.

This clonotype appeared a few times. The V and J genes are TRBV7-2 and TRBJ1-1, with 9 bases lining up with TRBD1. This CDR3 spans 15 amino acids. Germline V CDR1 and CDR2: SGHTA, FQGNSA. V trimming: 5 bases; J trimming: 2 bases; junction bases outside the gene matches: 6. The CDR3 reads CASSLQGARNTEAFF. CDR3 bases: TGTGCCAGCAGCCTACAGGGGGCGCGAAACACTGAAGCTTTCTTT.

CDR3 region: CASSLADRGEQYF. The CDR3, as DNA: TGTGCCAGCAGCTTAGCGGACCGCGGGGAGCAGTACTTC. The chain couples TRBV11-2 to TRBJ2-7; D perhaps matches TRBD2 (5 bases). Germline loops: CDR1 SGHAT, CDR2 FQNNGV. V was clipped by 1 base and J by 7 bases, with 11 bases between them. The CDR3 sequence is 13 residues long.

This clonotype was observed a handful of times. The chain joins TRBV5-1 to TRBJ1-5; tentatively, D is TRBD1 (5 bases). Germline V gives CDR1 SGHRS, CDR2 YFSETQ. The germline V and J ends were trimmed by 0 bases and 3 bases, with 10 bases remaining between them. The CDR3 contains 15 residues. CDR3 in DNA: TGCGCCAGCAGCTTGGGTACCAGGGACAATCAGCCCCAGCATTTT. As protein: CASSLGTRDNQPQHF.

This clonotype was detected only a few times. The rearrangement links TRBV6-6 to TRBJ2-5; tentatively, D is TRBD1 or TRBD2 (5 bases each). The V end lost 5 bases, the J end lost 3 bases, and 13 bases lay between the germline ends. The CDR3 is 14 residues long. CDR1 and CDR2 (germline): MNHNY, SVGAGI (reference sequence). CDR3 sequence: CASSTRGIEETQYF. The DNA for the CDR3 is TGTGCCAGCAGTACCCGGGGCATAGAAGAGACCCAGTACTTC.

This clonotype was recorded a few times. The V call is TRBV6-6, the J call TRBJ1-1; no clear D. The CDR3 is 14 residues long. Trimming removed 6 bases from V and 0 bases from J, with 11 bases in between. Germline V gene lookup returns CDR1 MNHNY and CDR2 SVGAGI (reference sequence). CDR3 coding DNA: TGTGCCAGCAGGGTTGGGTTCATGAACACTGAAGCTTTCTTT. The encoded protein is CASRVGFMNTEAFF.

The table lists this clonotype with a few counts. The chain is built from TRBV4-2 and TRBJ1-2, with D maybe TRBD1 (5 bases). CDR1 LGHNA and CDR2 YNFKEQ come from the germline V gene. Trimming pared 2 bases from V and 6 bases from J, leaving 16 bases between. The CDR3 runs 15 residues. The CDR3 coding sequence is TGTGCCAGCAGCCAAAACCTCGACCGGGACCATGGCTACACCTTC. Protein sequence: CASSQNLDRDHGYTF.

V is TRBV7-9 and J is TRBJ2-1; D perhaps matches TRBD1 (6 bases). This CDR3 is built from 15 residues. CDR1 and CDR2 (germline): SEHNR, FQNEAQ (reference sequence). Trimming removed 4 bases at V and 5 bases at J, with 15 bases between. CDR3 sequence reads: CASSWAGTRNNEQFF. CDR3 DNA sequence: TGTGCCAGCAGCTGGGCCGGGACAAGAAACAATGAGCAGTTCTTC.

The V and J genes are TRBV7-9 and TRBJ1-5; perhaps TRBD1 as D (5 bases). Germline CDR1 is SEHNR and CDR2 is FQNEAQ (reference sequence). This CDR3 is built from 17 residues. The germline V and J ends were trimmed by 1 base and 3 bases, with 16 bases remaining between them. The DNA of the CDR3 is TGTGCCAGCAGCTTAGTCTTTCCGGGGGGATTCAATCAGCCCCAGCATTTT. This codes for CASSLVFPGGFNQPQHF.

This clonotype was seen a handful of times. The rearrangement uses TRBV15 and TRBJ2-3; D call uncertain. The V and J ends lost 4 bases and 4 bases respectively, with 18 bases between them. The CDR3 covers 16 residues. CDR1 is LNHNV, CDR2 YYDKDF, per germline (reference sequence). The CDR3 spells CATSTPHIGPADTQYF. The CDR3, as DNA: TGTGCCACCAGCACCCCACATATCGGACCGGCAGATACGCAGTATTTT.

This chain links TRBV10-3 with TRBJ1-1; a weak D match, TRBD1 (6 bases). In germline, CDR1 is ENHRY, CDR2 SYGVKD. V was cut by 5 bases and J by 0 bases, with 19 bases left in between. The CDR3 totals 17 residues. The CDR3 here is CAISPSIPTGLNTEAFF. CDR3 DNA: TGTGCCATCAGTCCTTCGATACCGACAGGATTGAACACTGAAGCTTTCTTT.

This clonotype was seen a few times. The V and J genes are TRBV3-1 and TRBJ2-2, with TRBD2 matching over 12 bases. The CDR3 runs to 17 residues. Unmatched junction bases numbered 5, after V lost 2 bases and J lost 4 bases. The germline V gene encodes CDR1 LGHDT and CDR2 YNNKEL (reference sequence). In nucleotides, the CDR3 is TGTGCCAGCAGCCAACCCAGGACTAGCGGGACCACCGGGGAGCTGTTTTTT. Its translation is CASSQPRTSGTTGELFF.

This clonotype was observed a handful of times. The chain carries TRBV7-9 and TRBJ2-1; no reliable D call. Germline V gene data show CDR1 as SEHNR and CDR2 as FQNEAQ (reference sequence). The V and J ends lost 2 bases and 9 bases respectively, with 14 bases between them. This CDR3 comprises 14 residues. The CDR3 DNA reads TGTGCCAGCAGCTTACTAGAGGTCTTTGGTGAGCAGTTCTTC. Translating gives CASSLLEVFGEQFF.

Only a few counts were recorded for this clonotype. The chain is built from TRBV19 and TRBJ1-1; 11 bases map to TRBD1. Per germline, CDR1 LNHDA and CDR2 SQIVND (reference sequence). Trimming removed 4 bases from V and 5 bases from J; junction bases left unmatched: 12. This CDR3 comprises 17 residues. The CDR3 loop is CASSRMRTGGETTEAFF. DNA for the CDR3: TGTGCCAGTAGTAGGATGAGGACAGGGGGCGAAACTACTGAAGCTTTCTTT. Together with reference TRBV19 and TRBJ1-1, the CDR3 gives the full variable domain: DGGITQSPKYLFRKEGQNVTLSCEQNLNHDAMYWYRQDPGQGLRLIYYSQIVNDFQKGDIAEGYSVSREKKESFPLTVTSAQKNPTAFYLCASSRMRTGGETTEAFFGQGTRLTVV.

V gene TRBV28 combines with J gene TRBJ2-7; a weak D match, TRBD2 (6 bases). Germline-derived CDR1 and CDR2 are MDHEN and SYDVKM. The CDR3 sequence is 16 residues long. Between the trimmed V and J ends, which lost 4 bases and 3 bases, there was a span of 19 bases. CDR3 region: CASSSPGVAEDYEQYF. The CDR3 nucleotides read TGTGCCAGCAGTTCCCCGGGGGTAGCGGAAGACTACGAGCAGTACTTC.

This clonotype was recorded at least ten times. The chain uses TRBV7-6 and TRBJ2-2; a weak D match, TRBD2 (6 bases). The CDR3 runs to 15 residues. V gave up 2 bases and J gave up 0 bases, with 7 bases separating them. Germline V gene sequence: CDR1 SGHVS, CDR2 FNYEAQ. The CDR3 loop is CASSLWGANTGELFF. The CDR3 nucleotides are TGTGCCAGCAGCTTATGGGGGGCGAACACCGGGGAGCTGTTTTTT.

This clonotype was counted a few times. A read error is possible here, since a much larger clone lies one base away. The chain is built from TRBV6-8 and TRBJ2-1; 7 bases line up with TRBD1. CDR1 is MNHGY and CDR2 is SAAAGT in the germline V gene. This CDR3 spans 18 amino acids. CDR3 residues: CARSYGRGLLSGYNEQFF. CDR3 nucleotide sequence: TGTGCCCGCAGTTACGGTAGGGGGCTTCTGAGTGGTTACAATGAGCAGTTCTTC.

The chain joins TRBV7-8 to TRBJ1-3; TRBD1 is a possible D gene (6 bases). Germline lookup yields CDR1 SGHVS and CDR2 FQNEAQ. Trimming shortened V by 3 bases and J by 0 bases, and 12 bases separated the two germline ends. This CDR3 comprises 16 residues. CDR3 sequence reads: CASSLDSPSSGNTIYF. In DNA, the CDR3 is TGTGCCAGCAGCTTGGACAGTCCGAGCTCTGGAAACACCATATATTTT.

The chain recombines TRBV7-4 with TRBJ1-2; D is uncertain. The CDR3 contains 12 residues. Looked up from germline, CDR1 is SGHVT and CDR2 is SQSDAQ. V gave up 5 bases and J gave up 6 bases, with 10 bases separating them. CDR3 sequence: CASSAELDGYTF. The CDR3 region has the DNA TGTGCCAGCAGCGCGGAACTGGATGGCTACACCTTC.

This clonotype turned up a few times. V gene TRBV5-4 combines with J gene TRBJ1-2; D gene unclear. Trimming took 4 bases from V and 1 from J, leaving 11 bases between them. This CDR3 has 14 residues. Germline V CDR1 and CDR2: SGHNT, YYREEE (reference sequence). CDR3 in amino acids: CASSIGYFNYGYTF. The CDR3 DNA sequence: TGTGCCAGCAGCATAGGCTACTTTAACTATGGCTACACCTTC.

This clonotype was seen a few times. The V call is TRBV5-5, the J call TRBJ2-3; perhaps D is TRBD1 or TRBD2 (7 bases each). Germline values: CDR1 SGHKS, CDR2 YYEKEE (reference sequence). Trimming removed 4 bases at V and 0 bases at J, with 15 bases between. CDR3 length: 16 amino acids. In DNA, the CDR3 is TGTGCCAGCAGCAATTACAGGGGAGGGAGCACAGATACGCAGTATTTT. Its protein is CASSNYRGGSTDTQYF. Full variable domain (outside the CDR3, taken from reference TRBV5-5 and TRBJ2-3): DAGVTQSPTHLIKTRGQQVTLRCSPISGHKSVSWYQQVLGQGPQFIFQYYEKEERGRGNFPDRFSARQFPNYSSELNVNALLLGDSALYLCASSNYRGGSTDTQYFGPGTRLTVL.

There are many counts of this clonotype. A single base separates this from a much larger clone, so it may be a read error. The chain has TRBV12-3 or TRBV12-4 and TRBJ1-1, with unresolved D. The length of the CDR3 is 13 residues. Trimming left V 3 bases short and J 0 bases short, with 5 bases between. CDR3: CASSFEVNTEAFF. The CDR3 bases are TGTGCCAGCAGTTTCGAGGTGAACACTGAAGCTTTCTTT.

This clonotype was seen at least ten times. This chain connects TRBV7-2 to TRBJ1-6; maybe TRBD1 (5 bases). The length of the CDR3 is 17 residues. V was trimmed by 7 bases and J by 8 bases, leaving 24 bases between them. Germline CDR1 is SGHTA and CDR2 is FQGNSA. CDR3 sequence reads: CASTQEGPPWRDSPLHF. The CDR3 coding sequence is TGTGCCAGCACCCAAGAGGGGCCACCCTGGCGGGATTCACCCCTCCACTTT.

This clonotype was detected only a few times. This chain links TRBV19 with TRBJ2-1; no clear D gene. The CDR3 runs to 12 residues. Germline lookup yields CDR1 LNHDA and CDR2 SQIVND (reference sequence). V was trimmed by 1 base and J by 6 bases, leaving 4 bases between them. The CDR3, as DNA: TGTGCCAGTAGTATAGGGCCCAATGAGCAGTTCTTC. This gives the protein CASSIGPNEQFF.

This chain uses TRBV14 with TRBJ2-7; D unresolved. V was clipped by 4 bases and J by 4 bases, with 14 bases between them. This CDR3 spans 14 amino acids. Germline CDR1 reads SGHDN; CDR2 reads FVKESK. The CDR3 DNA is TGTGCCAGCAGCCCCCAACTGGGGTATTACGAGCAGTACTTC. It codes for CASSPQLGYYEQYF.

The chain carries TRBV28 and TRBJ1-5, with D uncertain. There are 15 residues in the CDR3. V was trimmed by 0 bases and J by 2 bases, leaving 8 bases between them. Germline assignment: CDR1 MDHEN and CDR2 SYDVKM. The DNA for the CDR3 is TGTGCCAGCAGTTTATGGGGGTCGGGCAATCAGCCCCAGCATTTT. Its translation is CASSLWGSGNQPQHF. Full variable domain (rest looked up from reference TRBV28 and TRBJ1-5): DVKVTQSSRYLVKRTGEKVFLECVQDMDHENMFWYRQDPGLGLRLIYFSYDVKMKEKGDIPEGYSVSREKKERFSLILESASTNQTSMYLCASSLWGSGNQPQHFGDGTRLSIL.

This clonotype has just a few counts. V gene TRBV7-9 combines with J gene TRBJ1-1; D perhaps matches TRBD1 (5 bases). Germline CDR1 SEHNR, CDR2 FQNEAQ (reference sequence). CDR3 size: 14 residues. Trimming shortened V by 5 bases and J by 4 bases, and 14 bases separated the two germline ends. The CDR3 nucleotides are TGTGCCAGCAGCCAGCTCGGGACGGGCACTGAAGCTTTCTTT. Its translation is CASSQLGTGTEAFF.

The rearrangement joins TRBV25-1 to TRBJ2-7; D unresolved. The length of the CDR3 is 15 residues. Trimming cost V 1 base and J 5 bases, with 15 bases left between them. The germline gives CDR1 MGHDK, CDR2 SYGVNS. The CDR3 loop is CASSELQTTTHEQYF. CDR3 DNA sequence: TGTGCCAGCAGTGAATTACAGACGACAACCCACGAGCAGTACTTC.

This clonotype was seen a few times. The chain employs TRBV7-2 and TRBJ1-6; perhaps TRBD1 as D (6 bases). The CDR3 spans 19 residues. CDR1 is SGHTA, CDR2 FQGNSA, per germline. The V and J ends lost 3 bases and 0 bases respectively, with 18 bases between them. The CDR3 DNA reads as TGTGCCAGCAGCTTTACGGACGGGACATCGAGCTCCTATAATTCACCCCTCCACTTT. Its translation: CASSFTDGTSSSYNSPLHF.

The CDR3: CASSWGQGFGLARPSSYNEQFF. DNA for the CDR3: TGCGCCAGCAGCTGGGGACAGGGTTTCGGACTAGCGAGACCGAGCTCCTACAATGAGCAGTTCTTC. The V and J genes are TRBV5-1 and TRBJ2-1; D is perhaps TRBD1 or TRBD2 (9 bases each). Between the trimmed V and J ends, which lost 3 bases and 0 bases, there was a span of 31 bases. Germline loops: CDR1 SGHRS, CDR2 YFSETQ. This CDR3 is 22 amino acids long.

This clonotype was counted many times. J is TRBJ2-7 and V is TRBV7-4; the D call may be TRBD1 or TRBD2 (5 bases each). This CDR3 is built from 18 residues. Trimming stripped 8 bases from V and 0 bases from J, with 26 bases between. The germline gives CDR1 SGHVT, CDR2 SQSDAQ. The CDR3 bases are TGTGCCAGCCCCAAAACTCGGAAGGGGCAGGGAGTCTCCTACGAGCAGTACTTC. This codes for CASPKTRKGQGVSYEQYF.

The sample holds many counts of this clonotype. The chain uses TRBV14 and TRBJ2-7; no reliable D call. Germline-derived CDR1 and CDR2 are SGHDN and FVKESK. Trimming removed 4 bases from V and 6 bases from J, with 10 bases in between. The CDR3 totals 12 residues. The CDR3 DNA follows: TGTGCCAGCAGCCGTTCAGTCGCCGAGCAGTACTTC. It codes for CASSRSVAEQYF.